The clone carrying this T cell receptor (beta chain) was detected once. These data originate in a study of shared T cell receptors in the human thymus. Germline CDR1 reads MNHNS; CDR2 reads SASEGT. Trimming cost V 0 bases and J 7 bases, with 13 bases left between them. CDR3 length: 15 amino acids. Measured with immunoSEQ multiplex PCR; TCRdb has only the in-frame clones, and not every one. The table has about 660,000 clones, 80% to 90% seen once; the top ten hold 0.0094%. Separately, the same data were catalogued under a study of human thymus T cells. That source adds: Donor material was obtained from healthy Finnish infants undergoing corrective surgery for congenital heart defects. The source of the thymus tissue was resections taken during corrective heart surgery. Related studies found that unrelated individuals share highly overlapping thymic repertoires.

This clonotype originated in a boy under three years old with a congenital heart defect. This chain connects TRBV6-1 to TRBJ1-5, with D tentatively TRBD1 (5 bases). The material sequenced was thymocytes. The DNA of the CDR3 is TGTGCCAGCAGTGAAGCCTGGGGGGAGGGACAGCCCCAGCATTTT. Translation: CASSEAWGEGQPQHF.